The 5 T cell receptor beta chains below come from one sample, sequenced in a study of T cell responses to AZD1222 COVID-19 vaccine. Assay used: immunoSEQ multiplex PCR; TCRdb lists only in-frame clones, some missing. Found here are 65,000 to 100,000 clones, 91% of them singletons; the top ten hold 6.5% to 9.5%. Sequences were derived from peripheral blood, sampled 28 days after the second AZD1222 dose. The receptors come from an adult who received the AZD1222 COVID-19 vaccine.

V usage is TRBV29-1 and J usage is TRBJ1-1, with 7 positions matching TRBD1. The CDR3 contains 13 residues. Germline CDR1 SQVTM, CDR2 ANQGSEA. V lost 8 bases and J lost 0; bases outside the gene matches: 6. The CDR3 spells CSCGGGMNTEAFF. In DNA form, the CDR3 reads TGCAGCTGCGGAGGGGGCATGAACACTGAAGCTTTCTTT.

J is TRBJ2-3 and V is TRBV9; D not certain. Per germline, CDR1 SGDLS and CDR2 YYNGEE. The CDR3 length is 14 residues. Trimming cost V 0 bases and J 0 bases, with 5 bases left between them. The CDR3 spells CASSVETSTDTQYF. The CDR3 DNA sequence: TGTGCCAGCAGCGTAGAAACCAGCACAGATACGCAGTATTTT.

The chain uses TRBV5-1 and TRBJ2-1; 9 bases are shared with TRBD1. The CDR3 is 15 residues long. The germline V gene encodes CDR1 SGHRS and CDR2 YFSETQ. V lost 3 bases and J lost 8; bases outside the gene matches: 9. CDR3 nucleotide sequence: TGCGCCAGCAGCTACTCCGGGACAGGGAGCGATGAGCAGTTCTTC. It specifies CASSYSGTGSDEQFF.

This chain connects TRBV29-1 to TRBJ2-7; 8 positions match TRBD2. V lost 5 bases to trimming and J lost 5 bases; unmatched junction nucleotides: 17. The length of the CDR3 is 16 residues. From germline, CDR1 is SQVTM and CDR2 ANQGSEA. CDR3 amino acids: CSVKTFLAGGPNEQYF. The CDR3 region has the DNA TGCAGCGTTAAAACATTTCTAGCGGGTGGGCCTAACGAGCAGTACTTC.

The chain has TRBV3-1 (or the pseudogene TRBV3-2) and TRBJ1-1; TRBD1 agrees at 12 bases. Germline values: CDR1 LGHDT, CDR2 YNNKEL (reference sequence). CDR3 length: 16 residues. Trimming cost V 7 bases and J 6 bases; bases outside gene matches: 12. The CDR3 bases are TGTGCCAGCAAGGATGTGGGACAGGGGGCTGGCGCTGAAGCTTTCTTT. This translates into CASKDVGQGAGAEAFF.